This is a list of T cell receptor beta chains from one sample in a study of T cells in Graves' hyperthyroidism and ophthalmopathy. TCRdb re-analysed the multiplex PCR reads in MiXCR, keeping a single row per CDR3 protein. The sample includes hundreds of thousands of distinct CDR3 sequences, roughly 40% of them seen just once. Sequencing was carried out using blood. Receptor source: a man aged 18 to 35 with Graves' hyperthyroidism. The CDR3 runs from the conserved cysteine through the conserved F or W. A D gene is named only where the DNA matches it firmly. Some rows mark clone size as missing; the rest say once, few, many or name a class of expanded clone.

size | J | D | V | DNA | CDR3
many | TRBJ1-1 | NA | TRBV7-9 | TGTGCCAGCAAGGCAGGACTTGGATCTGAAGCTTTCTTT | CASKAGLGSEAFF
NA | TRBJ2-2 | NA | TRBV29-1 | TGCAGCTTGGAGGGCACCGGGGAGCTGTTTTTT | CSLEGTGELFF
few | TRBJ2-5 | TRBD2 | TRBV11-2 | TGTGCCAGCAGCTTAGTGGGACTAGCGGGAGAAGAGACCCAGTACTTC | CASSLVGLAGEETQYF
few | TRBJ2-6 | NA | TRBV5-5 | TGTGCCAGCAGCCTCCCCCAACCTGGGGCCAACGTCCTGACTTTC | CASSLPQPGANVLTF
NA | TRBJ1-4 | TRBD1 | TRBV9 | TGTGCCAGCAGCCCCGAAGGGGGCAGAGGAACTAATGAAAAACTGTTTTTT | CASSPEGGRGTNEKLFF
NA | TRBJ2-7 | TRBD2 | TRBV11-2 | TGTGCCAGCAGGACTGGCGGGGGGTCCTCCTACGAGCAGTACTTC | CASRTGGGSSYEQYF
NA | TRBJ2-7 | NA | TRBV19 | TGTGCCAGTAGTATTAGACAGAGCTCCTACGAGCAGTACTTC | CASSIRQSSYEQYF
NA | TRBJ1-5 | NA | TRBV6-5 | TGTGCCAGCAGTTGGGAGGGAGTCAATCAGCCCCAGCATTTT | CASSWEGVNQPQHF
NA | TRBJ1-1 | NA | TRBV7-2 | TGCGCCAGCAGCCGAGCCCCGGAGAACACTGAAGCTTTCTTT | CASSRAPENTEAFF
many | TRBJ1-1 | NA | TRBV12-3/TRBV12-4 | TGTGCCAGCAGTTTTGGGGTTGACACTGAAGCTTTCTTT | CASSFGVDTEAFF
many | TRBJ2-2 | TRBD2 | TRBV7-3 | TGTGCCAGCAGCAGCACTAGCGGGGTGAACACCGGGGAGCTGTTTTTT | CASSSTSGVNTGELFF
many | TRBJ1-4 | TRBD1 | TRBV12-3/TRBV12-4 | TGTGCCAGCAGCCTCAGGGGGCGGAGTGAAAAACTGTTTTTT | CASSLRGRSEKLFF
NA | TRBJ2-7 | NA | TRBV6-2/TRBV6-3 | TGTGCCAGCAGCCACACCGGGGACGAGCAGTACTTC | CASSHTGDEQYF
NA | TRBJ2-5 | TRBD2 | TRBV7-9 | TGTGCCAGCAGCTTAGGGGGACTAGCGGAGACCACCAGGGAGACCCAGTACTTC | CASSLGGLAETTRETQYF
few | TRBJ2-2 | NA | TRBV7-2 | TGTGCCAGCAGCCAAGAAGGGATGGGGGAGCTGTTTTTT | CASSQEGMGELFF
NA | TRBJ2-7 | TRBD1 | TRBV7-9 | TGTGCCAGCAGCTTGGGACAGGGATTGTGGGAGCAGTACTTC | CASSLGQGLWEQYF
few | TRBJ1-1 | NA | TRBV9 | TGTGCCAGCACAGGGATAGACTCCAACACTGAAGCTTTCTTT | CASTGIDSNTEAFF
NA | TRBJ2-7 | NA | TRBV6-5 | TGTGCCAGCAGTTACTCGAGATACGGGGCGATATACGAGCAGTACTTC | CASSYSRYGAIYEQYF
few | TRBJ1-4 | NA | TRBV20-1 | TGCAGTGCTAGAGATCAGGCGGTTAATGAAAAACTGTTTTTT | CSARDQAVNEKLFF
NA | TRBJ1-1 | NA | TRBV11-1 | TGTGCCAGCAGCGGACAAGGGGGGGGGAGGACTGAAGCTTTCTTT | CASSGQGGGRTEAFF
NA | TRBJ2-7 | NA | TRBV19 | TGTGCCAGTAGTATAGCGGAGGACAGCGGCTACGAGCAGTACTTC | CASSIAEDSGYEQYF
NA | TRBJ1-6 | NA | TRBV7-8 | TGTGCCAGCAGCTTAGTTCAAGGGCCCTCCTATAATTCACCCCTCCACTTT | CASSLVQGPSYNSPLHF
few | TRBJ1-6 | NA | TRBV2 | TGTGCCAGCAGTGAACAGGGAGACAATTCACCCCTCCACTTT | CASSEQGDNSPLHF
NA | TRBJ2-7 | TRBD1 | TRBV12-3/TRBV12-4 | TGTGCCAGCAGTTATTCCGGGACAGGGGCGGCCCACGAGCAGTACTTC | CASSYSGTGAAHEQYF
few | TRBJ1-5 | TRBD1 | TRBV7-2 | TGTGCCAGCAGCTTAGATGGGACAGGGGACAATCAGCCCCAGCATTTT | CASSLDGTGDNQPQHF
NA | TRBJ2-7 | TRBD2 | TRBV2 | TGTGCCAGCAGCTTGACTAGCGGAACCTACGAGCAGCACTTC | CASSLTSGTYEQHF
NA | TRBJ1-5 | NA | TRBV6-2/TRBV6-3 | TGTGCCAGCAGTTCGGGAAGTGGGCCCCAGCATTTT | CASSSGSGPQHF
NA | TRBJ1-4 | NA | TRBV7-9 | TGTGCCAGCATCCCTCTCCCGGCAGGGAAAACTGAAAAACTGTTTTTT | CASIPLPAGKTEKLFF
few | TRBJ2-3 | NA | TRBV29-1 | TGCAGCGTACTGGGACATCCGACCCGTAATACGCAGTATTTT | CSVLGHPTRNTQYF
NA | TRBJ1-2 | TRBD1 | TRBV7-9 | TGTGCCAGTGCTACAGGGGACAGAGCTAACTATGGCTACACCTTC | CASATGDRANYGYTF
NA | TRBJ2-6 | NA | TRBV20-1 | TGCAGTGCTAGCGACACGAACACTGGGGCCAACGTCCTGACTTTC | CSASDTNTGANVLTF
many | TRBJ1-1 | TRBD1 | TRBV7-9 | TGTGCCACCAACCGACAGGGGGGGGTGGGCACTGAAGCTTTCTTT | CATNRQGGVGTEAFF
many | TRBJ2-7 | NA | TRBV19 | TGTGCCAGTAGTACCGCTGGAGGGGATTACGAGCAGTACTTC | CASSTAGGDYEQYF
NA | TRBJ2-7 | TRBD2 | TRBV7-2 | TGTGCCAGCAGCTTAGGTCCCCGGACTAGAGACGAGCAGTACTTC | CASSLGPRTRDEQYF
few | TRBJ1-6 | NA | TRBV10-3 | TGTGCCAGCAGCCAAGTAGGGGGGTTCGATTCACCCCTCCACTTT | CASSQVGGFDSPLHF
NA | TRBJ1-1 | NA | TRBV19 | TGTGCCAGTAGTATAGATCCCGGGTACACTGAAGCTTTCTTT | CASSIDPGYTEAFF
few | TRBJ1-2 | TRBD1 | TRBV5-6 | TGTGCCAGCGATACAGGGGGAAGCTATGGCTACACCTTC | CASDTGGSYGYTF
many | TRBJ2-7 | TRBD2 | TRBV20-1 | TGCAGTGCTAGAGATCGGGCGGGAGGGCCTCACGAGCAGTACTTC | CSARDRAGGPHEQYF
many | TRBJ2-7 | NA | TRBV29-1 | TGCAGCGTTGAGCTGGATTACGAGCAGTACTTC | CSVELDYEQYF
NA | TRBJ2-2 | NA | TRBV7-3 | TGTGCCAGCAGCTTTATGGGCGGGACGAACACCGGGGAGCTGTTTTTT | CASSFMGGTNTGELFF
NA | TRBJ2-7 | NA | TRBV7-9 | TGTGCCAGCAGCTTAGGGCTGACAATAAACGAGCAGTACTTC | CASSLGLTINEQYF
NA | TRBJ2-7 | NA | TRBV20-1 | TGCAGTGCTAGAGTTGCCGGGACCACCTACGAGCAGTACTTC | CSARVAGTTYEQYF
NA | TRBJ1-1 | NA | TRBV20-1 | TGCAGTGCTAGTGGGAAGGACCTCACTGAAGCTTTCTTT | CSASGKDLTEAFF
NA | TRBJ2-6 | NA | TRBV7-2 | TGTGCCAGCAGCTCAGTCGCGGGAAGGGTCTCTGGGGCCAACGTCCTGACTTTC | CASSSVAGRVSGANVLTF
NA | TRBJ1-5 | NA | TRBV7-9 | TGTGCCAGCAGCTTGCCAGCGCCCGATCAGCCCCAGCATTTT | CASSLPAPDQPQHF
NA | TRBJ2-7 | NA | TRBV7-7 | TGTGCTAGCAGCTCGGGACCGGACGGGTACGAGCAGTACTTC | CASSSGPDGYEQYF
many | TRBJ2-7 | NA | TRBV5-6 | TGTGCCAGCAGCTTGAGAGGGCACTACGAGCAGTACTTC | CASSLRGHYEQYF
few | TRBJ1-4 | NA | TRBV11-2 | TGTGCCAGCAGCTTAGGGACTCAGGGATCCGAAAAACTGTTTTTT | CASSLGTQGSEKLFF
NA | TRBJ2-7 | NA | TRBV5-1 | TGCGCCAGCAGCCCTACTAGCAGTGGGTCCTACGAGCAGTACTTC | CASSPTSSGSYEQYF
NA | TRBJ1-1 | TRBD1 | TRBV29-1 | TGCAGCGTTGGGACAGGGAGGGCCACTGAAGCTTTCTTT | CSVGTGRATEAFF
NA | TRBJ1-2 | NA | TRBV19 | TGTGCCAGTAGTATCGGGCAGTCGTCCAGCGTTGATGGCTACACCTTC | CASSIGQSSSVDGYTF
many | TRBJ1-1 | NA | TRBV12-3/TRBV12-4 | TGTGCCAGCAGAATGGGGCATGAAGCTTTCTTT | CASRMGHEAFF
many | TRBJ1-4 | NA | TRBV2 | TGTGCCAGCAGACCCAGTCCGGAAAAACTGTTTTTT | CASRPSPEKLFF
NA | TRBJ1-1 | NA | TRBV30 | TGTGCCTGGAGTGCGGACCTTGAAGCTTTCTTT | CAWSADLEAFF
many | TRBJ1-1 | NA | TRBV12-3/TRBV12-4 | TGTGCCAGCAGTTTCTGGACTGAAGCTTTCTTT | CASSFWTEAFF